The table lists the clone carrying this T cell receptor beta chain with a few counts. Its specificity is unknown. This CDR3 spans 14 amino acids. Trimming took 2 bases from V and 3 from J, leaving 8 bases between them. Germline assignment: CDR1 MNHEY and CDR2 SVGAGI. This specimen belongs to a study of T-cell memory formation after mild COVID-19. Whole-study findings and limits: CD4/CD8 balance characterized clones contracting day 15 to 85, and CD4+ skew characterized later expanders. CM and EM subsets held most contracting CD4+ clones; EMRA held CD8+ ones.

TCRdb analysed the 5' RACE reads with MiXCR anew, one entry per CDR3 protein. The data contain almost 350,000 distinct CDR3 sequences, approximately 22% of them singletons. The gene calls are TRBV6-5 and TRBJ1-5, with TRBD1 as a possible D gene (5 bases). The source is a man younger than 35 who had mild COVID-19 (a few samples of this study predate the infection). Cell type and time point are not known. Sample: PBMCs or a T cell subset sorted from them (not recorded which). In nucleotides, the CDR3 is TGTGCCAGCAGTTACCGGGGCATCAATCAGCCCCAGCATTTT. Its translation: CASSYRGINQPQHF.